This passage covers 29 T cell receptor beta chains from one sample sequenced in a study of identical twins. A single record per CDR3 protein comes from TCRdb applying MiXCR to the 5' RACE reads. The sample consists of 1.5 million to 2 million distinct CDR3 sequences, about 31% of them appearing once. Sequencing input: cord blood. The source is a newborn girl in good health.

The chain links TRBV5-1 to TRBJ1-5, with D uncertain. The CDR3 has 14 residues. Germline values: CDR1 SGHRS, CDR2 YFSETQ. V was trimmed by 3 bases and J by 3 bases, leaving 10 bases between them. CDR3 nucleotide sequence: TGCGCCAGCAGCTGGACGGATACCAATCAGCCCCAGCATTTT. This gives the protein CASSWTDTNQPQHF.

The chain uses TRBV5-5 and TRBJ2-3, with D unclear. The V end was cut by 4 bases, the J end by 4 bases, with 13 bases between. This CDR3 has 14 amino acids. CDR1 and CDR2 from the germline V gene are SGHKS and YYEKEE (reference sequence). CDR3 amino acids: CASSPTDPPDTQYF. The CDR3 region has the DNA TGTGCCAGCAGCCCTACAGATCCCCCAGATACGCAGTATTTT.

With respect to this clonotype: A much larger clone is a single base away; this may be a read error. The rearrangement joins TRBV11-3 to TRBJ2-1; no firm D call. The CDR3 is 13 residues long. Trimming left V 0 bases short and J 5 bases short, with 5 bases between. Per the germline V gene, CDR1 is SGHNT and CDR2 is YENEEA. CDR3 in DNA: TGTGCCAGCAGCTTAGAGACCCACAATGAGCAGTTCTTC. The encoded protein is CASSLETHNEQFF.

This clonotype was observed many times. The gene calls are TRBV5-1 and TRBJ2-3; 7 nucleotides match TRBD2. V shed 4 bases and J 0 bases; nucleotides not matched to a gene: 11. This CDR3 has 17 residues. Germline assignment: CDR1 SGHRS and CDR2 YFSETQ. This chain's CDR3 is CASSPSRSGASTDTQYF. CDR3 sequence (DNA): TGCGCCAGCAGCCCAAGTCGGAGCGGGGCTAGCACAGATACGCAGTATTTT.

The rearrangement joins TRBV7-9 to TRBJ1-1; possible D gene TRBD1, 5 bases. V was clipped by 1 base and J by 2 bases, with 11 bases between them. From germline, CDR1 is SEHNR and CDR2 FQNEAQ (reference sequence). The CDR3 contains 15 residues. The CDR3 loop reads CASSLGRWDNTEAFF. In nucleotides, the CDR3 is TGTGCCAGCAGCTTAGGGAGGTGGGACAACACTGAAGCTTTCTTT.

The chain joins TRBV2 to TRBJ2-3, with D hard to call. CDR1 is SNHLY and CDR2 is FYNNEI in the germline V gene. V lost 7 bases and J 7 bases, leaving 18 bases between the germline ends. The CDR3 totals 14 residues. The CDR3 spells CASTPGGATNTQYF. Here the CDR3 DNA reads TGTGCCAGCACCCCCGGCGGAGCTACAAATACGCAGTATTTT.

This clonotype was seen at least ten times. The V call is TRBV29-1, the J call TRBJ1-1, with D maybe TRBD1 (6 bases). The CDR3 loop spans 12 amino acids. Between the trimmed V and J ends, which lost 6 bases and 1 base, there was a span of 9 bases. Germline CDR1 reads SQVTM; CDR2 reads ANQGSEA. The CDR3 nucleotides read TGCAGCGTGGTGACAGGGAACACTGAAGCTTTCTTT. It is translated as CSVVTGNTEAFF.

CDR3 nucleotides: TGCGCCAGCAGCTTGGAGGCTCTAGACATTCAGTACTTC. Amino acids: CASSLEALDIQYF. This chain joins TRBV5-1 and TRBJ2-4; D is unresolved. V lost 0 bases, J lost 8 bases, and 9 bases lay in between. CDR3 length equals 13 residues. Germline CDR1 reads SGHRS; CDR2 reads YFSETQ. The full variable domain, its missing parts supplied by reference TRBV5-1 and TRBJ2-4, is KAGVTQTPRYLIKTRGQQVTLSCSPISGHRSVSWYQQTPGQGLQFLFEYFSETQRNKGNFPGRFSGRQFSNSRSEMNVSTLELGDSALYLCASSLEALDIQYFGAGTRLSVL.

This clonotype was observed a few times. This rearrangement joins TRBV4-1 to TRBJ2-3; TRBD2 aligns across 11 bases. The CDR3 contains 19 residues. Germline values: CDR1 MGHRA, CDR2 YSYEKL. The V and J ends lost 0 bases and 4 bases, in that order; junction bases with no gene match: 12. The CDR3 bases are TGCGCCAGCAGCCAAGACAACTCCCTAGCGGGGGGTTTCTCAGATACGCAGTATTTT. It yields the protein CASSQDNSLAGGFSDTQYF.

Regarding this clonotype: An end of the junction does not agree with germline; a read error may underlie this. V is TRBV10-3 and J is TRBJ2-7; 7 bases map to TRBD1. The CDR3 sequence is 14 residues long. Per germline, CDR1 ENHRY and CDR2 SYGVKD. CDR3 sequence (DNA): TGTGCCATCAGTCTCCGGGACAGCTCCTACGGGCAGTACTTC. Amino acids: CAISLRDSSYGQYF.

This clonotype has at least ten counts. The germline gene is not matched at one end of the junction; a read error may be the cause. This chain uses TRBV13 with TRBJ2-1, with 9 bases matching TRBD2. The germline gives CDR1 PRHDT, CDR2 FYEKMQ (reference sequence). The CDR3 is 13 amino acids. CDR3 sequence: CASSSGRSNEQFF. The DNA for the CDR3 is TGCGCATCATCGAGCGGGAGGTCCAATGAGCAGTTCTTC.

This clonotype has just a few counts. The genes are TRBV24-1 and TRBJ2-5; weak D call: TRBD1 (6 bases). Per germline, CDR1 KGHDR and CDR2 SFDVKD. The CDR3 covers 14 residues. V dropped 4 bases and J dropped 3 bases, with 11 bases sitting between them. CDR3 sequence reads: CATSEIQGEETQYF. CDR3 nucleotide sequence: TGTGCCACCAGTGAAATACAGGGAGAAGAGACCCAGTACTTC.

This clonotype was seen a handful of times. The V call is TRBV6-2 or TRBV6-3, the J call TRBJ2-3; 7 nucleotides align to TRBD2. This CDR3 contains 14 residues. The germline V gene encodes CDR1 MNHEY and CDR2 SVGEGT. With 5 bases clipped from V and 5 bases from J, the junction kept 7 bases outside the gene matches. The DNA of the CDR3 is TGTGCCAGCAGTCGAGGGACTATACGAGATACGCAGTATTTT. It is translated as CASSRGTIRDTQYF.

The sample holds a few counts of this clonotype. The germline gene is not matched at one end of the junction; a read error may be the cause. This chain links TRBV7-7 with TRBJ2-1, with 9 nucleotides matching TRBD2. The CDR3 covers 16 residues. From germline, CDR1 is SSHAT and CDR2 FNYEAQ (reference sequence). The CDR3 here is CASSLNRLAENNEQFF. CDR3 DNA: TGTGCTAGCAGCTTAAATCGACTAGCGGAGAACAATGAGCAGTTCTTC.

This clonotype was counted once. The chain couples TRBV18 to TRBJ2-7; D may be TRBD2 (5 bases). The germline gives CDR1 KGHSH, CDR2 LQKENI. V lost 2 bases to trimming and J lost 10 bases, with 18 bases between them. The CDR3 loop spans 14 amino acids. CDR3 sequence: CASSPVDSSGTQYF. DNA of the CDR3: TGTGCCAGCTCACCAGTGGACTCATCGGGTACACAGTACTTC.

This clonotype was observed a few times. V gene TRBV2 combines with J gene TRBJ2-3; 8 bases fit TRBD1. V dropped 6 bases and J dropped 2; count of bases not matched to a gene: 7. There are 15 residues in the CDR3. CDR1 and CDR2 (germline): SNHLY, FYNNEI. For the CDR3, the DNA is TGTGCCAGCAGGGCAGGGGGCGCGAACACAGATACGCAGTATTTT. It specifies CASRAGGANTDTQYF.

The rearrangement links TRBV2 to TRBJ2-7; TRBD2 aligns across 13 bases. Per germline, CDR1 SNHLY and CDR2 FYNNEI. The CDR3 is made up of 12 amino acids. The V segment lost 11 bases and the J segment 10 bases; nucleotides outside the gene matches: 8. DNA for the CDR3: TGTGCCTGGAAACTAGCGGGGGGGGCCCAGTACTTC. This translates into CAWKLAGGAQYF.

The rearrangement uses TRBV9 and TRBJ1-4; 7 bases agree with TRBD1. Unmatched junction bases numbered 10, after V lost 4 bases and J lost 7 bases. The CDR3 is 15 amino acids. In germline, CDR1 is SGDLS, CDR2 YYNGEE. This chain's CDR3 is CASSPSDREIEKLFF. The CDR3 coding sequence is TGTGCCAGCAGCCCCTCAGACAGGGAAATTGAAAAACTGTTTTTT.

V and J are TRBV28 and TRBJ2-7, with D hard to call. CDR1 is MDHEN and CDR2 is SYDVKM in the germline V gene. There are 12 residues in the CDR3. The V gene lost 5 bases and the J gene lost 0 bases, with 5 bases spanning the gap. The CDR3 sequence is CASSIPSYEQYF. The CDR3 nucleotides are TGTGCCAGCAGTATCCCCTCCTACGAGCAGTACTTC.

This clonotype was detected many times. The chain employs TRBV7-6 and TRBJ2-7; D is possibly TRBD1 (6 bases). Between the trimmed V and J ends, which lost 1 base and 4 bases, there was a span of 11 bases. CDR3 length: 14 residues. CDR1 is SGHVS and CDR2 is FNYEAQ in the germline V gene. DNA for the CDR3: TGTGCCAGCAGCTTAGAACAGGGATTGTACGAGCAGTACTTC. Protein product: CASSLEQGLYEQYF.

Ten or more counts support this clonotype. The CDR3 nucleotides are TGTGCCAGCAGCCCGCGTACAGGGGGTTTCACAGATACGCAGTATTTT. Protein sequence: CASSPRTGGFTDTQYF. The J gene is TRBJ2-3, the V gene TRBV4-2; 8 positions match TRBD1. V gave up 4 bases and J gave up 2 bases; unmatched junction bases: 8. In germline, CDR1 is LGHNA, CDR2 YNFKEQ. The CDR3 has 16 residues.

This clonotype has a handful of counts. This chain links TRBV6-1 with TRBJ2-3, with a possible D match to TRBD1 (5 bases). The germline V gene has CDR1 MNHNS and CDR2 SASEGT. The CDR3 is 12 residues long. V lost 8 bases, J lost 4 bases, and 10 bases lay in between. The CDR3 reads CASLQEPDTQYF. The CDR3 coding sequence is TGTGCCAGCCTACAGGAGCCAGATACGCAGTATTTT.

The rearrangement uses TRBV7-2 and TRBJ2-4; TRBD2 matches at 8 bases. This CDR3 spans 15 amino acids. The junction had 9 bases not matched to a gene; V was cut back by 5 bases and J by 6 bases. Germline lookup yields CDR1 SGHTA and CDR2 FQGNSA. The CDR3 loop reads CASSARGGRGNIQYF. CDR3 nucleotides: TGTGCCAGCAGCGCCCGCGGGGGGCGGGGAAACATTCAGTACTTC.

The J gene is TRBJ2-5, the V gene TRBV20-1; D possibly uses TRBD1 or TRBD2 (6 bases each). The CDR3 has 14 amino acids. The V gene's germline CDR1 is DFQATT and CDR2 SNEGSKA (reference sequence). Trimming took 0 bases from V and 3 from J, leaving 11 bases between them. The CDR3 bases are TGCAGTGCTAGAGATGGGGGCGGGAAAGAGACCCAGTACTTC. Translating gives CSARDGGGKETQYF.

CDR3 amino acids: CASSLSWVANQPQHF. The DNA of the CDR3 is TGTGCCAGCAGTTTATCATGGGTAGCCAATCAGCCCCAGCATTTT. The V call is TRBV12-3 or TRBV12-4, the J call TRBJ1-5; D is unclear. Trimming took 2 bases from V and 3 from J, leaving 11 bases between them. CDR3 length: 15 residues.

In this sample, this clonotype turned up a few times. The CDR3 loop reads CATQTGNYGYTF. The CDR3 DNA sequence: TGTGCCACCCAGACAGGGAACTATGGCTACACCTTC. The chain uses TRBV6-6 and TRBJ1-2; 7 nucleotides align to TRBD1. V shed 10 bases, J shed 2 bases, and the junction held 4 bases outside the gene matches. This CDR3 has 12 amino acids. Germline CDR1 MNHNY, CDR2 SVGAGI (reference sequence).

This chain connects TRBV5-1 to TRBJ2-1, with 13 nucleotides matching TRBD2. Trimming at V came to 4 bases and at J to 1 base, leaving 11 bases not matched to a gene. The germline V gene has CDR1 SGHRS and CDR2 YFSETQ. CDR3 length: 19 residues. In DNA, the CDR3 is TGCGCCAGCAGCGGGCGACTAGCGGGGGGCCCTATGTCCTACAATGAGCAGTTCTTC. It is translated as CASSGRLAGGPMSYNEQFF.

This clonotype has ten or more counts. V is TRBV27 and J is TRBJ2-7; D is undetermined. Germline-derived CDR1 and CDR2 are MNHEY and SMNVEV (reference sequence). CDR3 size: 13 residues. Trimming left V 0 bases short and J 0 bases short, with 3 bases between. The CDR3 nucleotides are TGTGCCAGCAGTTTATCCATCTCCTACGAGCAGTACTTC. Its translation is CASSLSISYEQYF.

J is TRBJ2-2 and V is TRBV5-1; 9 bases agree with TRBD2. Germline loops: CDR1 SGHRS, CDR2 YFSETQ. Unmatched junction bases numbered 4, after V lost 2 bases and J lost 5 bases. CDR3 length: 15 residues. Here the CDR3 DNA reads TGCGCCAGCAGCTTAAGACTAGCGGAGACCGGGGAGCTGTTTTTT. Its translation: CASSLRLAETGELFF. The variable domain in full, with the rest retrieved from reference TRBV5-1 and TRBJ2-2, is KAGVTQTPRYLIKTRGQQVTLSCSPISGHRSVSWYQQTPGQGLQFLFEYFSETQRNKGNFPGRFSGRQFSNSRSEMNVSTLELGDSALYLCASSLRLAETGELFFGEGSRLTVL.